A single sample is the source of the 13 T cell receptor beta chains below, sequenced in a study of yellow fever vaccine responses in identical twins. In TCRdb, the RT-PCR reads were re-called with MiXCR into one record per CDR3 protein. The profile covers approximately 16,000 distinct CDR3 sequences, with around 84% appearing a single time and 1.8% taken by the ten largest. Here the sequenced sample was T cells from blood (PBMCs), unsorted or a sorted subset (not recorded which), taken before or after yellow fever vaccination (not recorded which). All receptors come from a woman aged 18-29 years who received the yellow fever vaccine.

This clonotype is a singleton in its sample. The rearrangement uses TRBV18 and TRBJ2-1; no clear D. The CDR3 is made up of 12 amino acids. Germline lookup yields CDR1 KGHSH and CDR2 LQKENI. Trimming took 2 bases from V and 5 from J, leaving 4 bases between them. The DNA of the CDR3 is TGTGCCAGCTCACCAGGGGACAATGAGCAGTTCTTC. It encodes CASSPGDNEQFF.

The rearrangement joins TRBV29-1 to TRBJ2-1; 10 bases align to TRBD2. V was clipped by 6 bases and J by 2 bases; unmatched bases: 4. Germline lookup yields CDR1 SQVTM and CDR2 ANQGSEA. This CDR3 has 14 amino acids. The CDR3 DNA reads as TGCAGCGTCCCTAGCGGGAGTACCTACAATGAGCAGTTCTTC. Translated, it gives CSVPSGSTYNEQFF.

The gene calls are TRBV12-3 or TRBV12-4 and TRBJ2-4, with 8 bases identical to TRBD1. This CDR3 has 13 residues. J was trimmed by 14 bases and V by 5 bases; bases with no gene match: 11. The CDR3 loop reads CASSPSGTGFEYF. CDR3 nucleotide sequence: TGTGCCAGCAGTCCCTCCGGGACAGGTTTTGAGTACTTC.

This chain links TRBV2 with TRBJ1-5, with unresolved D. The V and J ends lost 7 bases and 4 bases respectively, with 5 bases between them. The CDR3 runs to 11 residues. In germline, CDR1 is SNHLY, CDR2 FYNNEI. DNA of the CDR3: TGTGCCAGCATTTCTAATCAGCCCCAGCATTTT. Translating it yields CASISNQPQHF.

The chain combines TRBV7-6 with TRBJ2-1; 12 bases match TRBD1. The CDR3 sequence is 14 residues long. The germline gives CDR1 SGHVS, CDR2 FNYEAQ. Trimming cost V 8 bases and J 9 bases; bases outside gene matches: 8. This CDR3 reads CASGGTGGYGEQFF. CDR3 nucleotides: TGTGCCAGCGGGGGGACAGGGGGCTACGGTGAGCAGTTCTTC.

This clonotype appeared a single time. The rearrangement links TRBV4-2 to TRBJ2-5, with a weak D call TRBD2 (7 bases). Germline V gives CDR1 LGHNA, CDR2 YNFKEQ. Trimming cost V 0 bases and J 5 bases, with 13 bases left between them. The CDR3 has 15 residues. The chain's CDR3 is CASSQEGGATETQYF. The CDR3 DNA is TGTGCCAGCAGCCAAGAAGGGGGGGCAACGGAGACCCAGTACTTC.

This clonotype was observed a single time. V and J are TRBV18 and TRBJ2-5; D is uncertain. Germline lookup yields CDR1 KGHSH and CDR2 LQKENI. CDR3 size: 11 residues. With 3 bases removed from V and 3 bases from J, the gap between germline ends came to 2 bases. The CDR3 here is CASSPKETQYF. In DNA, the CDR3 is TGTGCCAGCTCACCTAAAGAGACCCAGTACTTC.

The chain uses TRBV11-2 and TRBJ2-7; TRBD1 or TRBD2 may be the D gene (6 bases each). The CDR3 extends over 13 amino acids. V gave up 3 bases and J gave up 4 bases, with 10 bases separating them. The germline V gene has CDR1 SGHAT and CDR2 FQNNGV. In DNA, the CDR3 is TGTGCCAGCAGCTTGACAGGAGGGTACGAGCAGTACTTC. It encodes CASSLTGGYEQYF.

The rearrangement links TRBV5-1 to TRBJ2-1, with D perhaps TRBD1 or TRBD2 (6 bases each). V lost 0 bases to trimming and J lost 4 bases, with 14 bases between them. The CDR3 is 16 amino acids. The V gene's germline CDR1 is SGHRS and CDR2 YFSETQ. The DNA of the CDR3 is TGCGCCAGCAGCTTGGACGGGGGCAGCACTTACAATGAGCAGTTCTTC. It specifies CASSLDGGSTYNEQFF.

The chain has TRBV11-3 and TRBJ2-3; unclear D gene. CDR3 length equals 13 residues. Germline V gives CDR1 SGHNT, CDR2 YENEEA. Trimming shortened V by 2 bases and J by 4 bases, and 7 bases separated the two germline ends. CDR3 coding DNA: TGTGCCAGCAGCTTATTTGCGCCAGATACGCAGTATTTT. It yields the protein CASSLFAPDTQYF. The whole variable domain, remainder taken from reference TRBV11-3 and TRBJ2-3, is EAGVVQSPRYKIIEKKQPVAFWCNPISGHNTLYWYLQNLGQGPELLIRYENEEAVDDSQLPKDRFSAERLKGVDSTLKIQPAELGDSAVYLCASSLFAPDTQYFGPGTRLTVL.

This clonotype has more than one count but fewer than ten. This sequence joins TRBV28 and TRBJ2-6; no firm D call. CDR3 length: 15 residues. Germline V gene lookup returns CDR1 MDHEN and CDR2 SYDVKM. V lost 6 bases, J lost 0 bases, and 9 bases lay in between. DNA for the CDR3: TGTGCCAGCAGCCCCCGAATCTCTGGGGCCAACGTCCTGACTTTC. As protein: CASSPRISGANVLTF.

This chain connects TRBV13 to TRBJ2-7; 7 bases align to TRBD1. This CDR3 is 13 amino acids long. Germline V gene sequence: CDR1 PRHDT, CDR2 FYEKMQ (reference sequence). The trim removed 6 bases at V and 3 bases at J, leaving 5 bases unmatched. For the CDR3, the DNA is TGTGCCAGCAGACAGGGGTCTCTCTACGAGCAGTACTTC. It yields the protein CASRQGSLYEQYF.

The J gene is TRBJ2-7, the V gene TRBV5-1; D is unresolved. Looked up from germline, CDR1 is SGHRS and CDR2 is YFSETQ. V lost 0 bases, J lost 5 bases, and 9 bases lay in between. The CDR3 is 13 amino acids. The CDR3 DNA sequence: TGCGCCAGCAGCTTGGGTCTTGGAGACGAGCAGTACTTC. This translates into CASSLGLGDEQYF.